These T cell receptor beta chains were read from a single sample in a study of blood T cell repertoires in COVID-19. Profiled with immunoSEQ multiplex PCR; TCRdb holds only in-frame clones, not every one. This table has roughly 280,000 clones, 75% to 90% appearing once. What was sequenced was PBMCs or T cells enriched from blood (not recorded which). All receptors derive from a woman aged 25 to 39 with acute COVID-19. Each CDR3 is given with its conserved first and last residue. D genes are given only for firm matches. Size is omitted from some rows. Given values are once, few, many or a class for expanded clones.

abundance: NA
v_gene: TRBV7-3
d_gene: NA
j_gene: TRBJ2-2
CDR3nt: TGTGCCAGCAGCTCTGACGGTAGCCGTGGCGGGGAGCTGTTTTTT
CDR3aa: CASSSDGSRGGELFF

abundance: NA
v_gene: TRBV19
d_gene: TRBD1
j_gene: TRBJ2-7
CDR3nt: TGTGCCAGTAGTAGATCAGGGGGATCCTACGAGCAGTACTTC
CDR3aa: CASSRSGGSYEQYF

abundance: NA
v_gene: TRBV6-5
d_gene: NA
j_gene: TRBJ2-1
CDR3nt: TGTGCCAGCAGCACACGGACTCAGTTCGATGAGCAGTTCTTC
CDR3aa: CASSTRTQFDEQFF

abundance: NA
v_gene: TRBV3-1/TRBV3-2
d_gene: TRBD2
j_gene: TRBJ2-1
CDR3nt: TGTGCCAGCAGCCAAGTGACTAGCGGGAGGGTCGATGAGCAGTTCTTC
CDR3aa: CASSQVTSGRVDEQFF

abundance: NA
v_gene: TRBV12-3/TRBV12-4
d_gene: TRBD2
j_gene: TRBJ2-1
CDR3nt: TGTGCCAGCAGTTTAACGGCGGGAGTTGAGCAGTTCTTC
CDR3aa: CASSLTAGVEQFF

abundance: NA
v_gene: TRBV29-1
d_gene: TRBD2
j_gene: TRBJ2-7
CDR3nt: TGCAGCGTCGAAGGGACTAGCGGCTCCTACGAGCAGTACTTC
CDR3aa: CSVEGTSGSYEQYF

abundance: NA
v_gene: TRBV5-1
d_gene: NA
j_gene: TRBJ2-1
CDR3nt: TGCGCCAGCAGCTTGGGCAGGGGAAATTACAATGAGCAGTTCTTC
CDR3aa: CASSLGRGNYNEQFF

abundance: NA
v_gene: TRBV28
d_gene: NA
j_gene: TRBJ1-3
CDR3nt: TGCGCCAGCAGTAGACAGATGGGGTTTGGAAACACCATATATTTT
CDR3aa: CASSRQMGFGNTIYF

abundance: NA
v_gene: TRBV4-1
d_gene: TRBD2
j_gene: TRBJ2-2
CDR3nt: TGCGCCAGCAGCCAGCCCCTTGGACTAGCGGGAGAGCCTGGCACCGGGGAGCTGTTTTTT
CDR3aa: CASSQPLGLAGEPGTGELFF

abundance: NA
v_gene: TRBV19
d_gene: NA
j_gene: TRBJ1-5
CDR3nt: TGTGCCAGTAACTATCAGCCCCAGCATTTT
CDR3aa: CASNYQPQHF

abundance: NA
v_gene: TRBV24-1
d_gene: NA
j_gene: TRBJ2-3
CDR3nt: TGTGCCACCAGTTCCGGGGGTGGAACACTGTTCACGCAGTATTTT
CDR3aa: CATSSGGGTLFTQYF

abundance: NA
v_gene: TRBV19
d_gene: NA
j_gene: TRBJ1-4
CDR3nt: TGTGCCAGCAGGGCGGAAGGGTCCCCAACTAATGAAAAACTGTTTTTT
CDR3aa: CASRAEGSPTNEKLFF

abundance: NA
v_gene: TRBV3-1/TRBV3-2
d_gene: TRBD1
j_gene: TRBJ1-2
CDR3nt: TGTGCCAGCAGCCGGACAGGGGGCGACTATGGCTACACCTTC
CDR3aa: CASSRTGGDYGYTF

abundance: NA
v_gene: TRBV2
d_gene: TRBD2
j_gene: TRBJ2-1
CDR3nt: TGTGCCAGCAGTGACCCTAGCGGCAACGCCAATGAGCAGTTCTTC
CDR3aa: CASSDPSGNANEQFF

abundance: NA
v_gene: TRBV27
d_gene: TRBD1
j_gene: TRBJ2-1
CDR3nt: TGTGCCAGCAGTTTATCGGACAGGCCCTACAATGAGCAGTTCTTC
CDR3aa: CASSLSDRPYNEQFF

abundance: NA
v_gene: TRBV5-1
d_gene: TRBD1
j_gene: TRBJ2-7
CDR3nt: TGCGCCAGCAGCCCCGGACAGGGGTGGTACGAGCAGTACTTC
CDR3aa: CASSPGQGWYEQYF

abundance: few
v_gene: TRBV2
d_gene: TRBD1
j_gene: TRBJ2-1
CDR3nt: TGTGCCAGCGAAGGACAGGGTACGAAGTTCTTC
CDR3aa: CASEGQGTKFF

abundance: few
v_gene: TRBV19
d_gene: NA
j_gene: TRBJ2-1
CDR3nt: TGTGCCAGTAGGGGGTTAAAGGGGAATGAGCAGTTCTTC
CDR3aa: CASRGLKGNEQFF

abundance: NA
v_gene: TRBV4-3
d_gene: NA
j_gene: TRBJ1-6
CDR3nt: TGCGCCAGCAGCCAAGATAACAGGGCTTCACCCCTCCACTTT
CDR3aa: CASSQDNRASPLHF

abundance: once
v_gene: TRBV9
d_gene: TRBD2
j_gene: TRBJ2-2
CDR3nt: TGTGCCAGCAGCGTTTTTACTAGCGGTAGTACCGGGGAGCTGTTTTTT
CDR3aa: CASSVFTSGSTGELFF

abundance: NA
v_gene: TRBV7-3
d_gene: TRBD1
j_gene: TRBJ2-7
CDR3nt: TGTGCCAGCAGCTTCGACAGGGCCTACGAGCAGTACTTC
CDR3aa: CASSFDRAYEQYF

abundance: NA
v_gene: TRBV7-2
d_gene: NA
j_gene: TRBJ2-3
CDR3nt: TGTGCCAGCAGCGACGCCCTTTCTAGGTCCCCGGATACGCAGTATTTT
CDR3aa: CASSDALSRSPDTQYF

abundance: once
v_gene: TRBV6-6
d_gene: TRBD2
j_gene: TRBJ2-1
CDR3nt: TGTGCCAGCAGCTATAATAGCGGGAGTCCCGAGCAGTTCTTC
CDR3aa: CASSYNSGSPEQFF

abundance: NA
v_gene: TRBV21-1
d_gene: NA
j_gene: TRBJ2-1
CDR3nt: TGTGCCAGCAGCCTCCCGACTAAGAGCTCCTACAATGAGCAGTTCTTC
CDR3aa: CASSLPTKSSYNEQFF

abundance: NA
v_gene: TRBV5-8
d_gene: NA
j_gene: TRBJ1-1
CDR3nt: TGTGCCACCACGTCGGGGGAATCGGAGGTTTTTACTGAAGCTTTCTTT
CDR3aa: CATTSGESEVFTEAFF

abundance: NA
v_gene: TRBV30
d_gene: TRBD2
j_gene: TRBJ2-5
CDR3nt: TGTGCCTGGAGTGTCCCCACTAGCGGACAAGAGACCCAGTACTTC
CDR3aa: CAWSVPTSGQETQYF

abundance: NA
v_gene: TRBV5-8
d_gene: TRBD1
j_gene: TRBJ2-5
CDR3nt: TGTGCCAGCAGTCGAGGACAGGTGGGAGAGACCCAGTACTTC
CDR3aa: CASSRGQVGETQYF

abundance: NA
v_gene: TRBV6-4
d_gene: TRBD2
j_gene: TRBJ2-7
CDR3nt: TGTGCCAGCAGTCCCTTTGCGGGGGCCTACGAGCAGTACTTC
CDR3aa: CASSPFAGAYEQYF

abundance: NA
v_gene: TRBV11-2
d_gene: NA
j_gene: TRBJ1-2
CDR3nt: TGTGCCAGCAGCTTAAGGAGCGTAGGGACGGGGGGATATGGCTACACCTTC
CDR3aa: CASSLRSVGTGGYGYTF

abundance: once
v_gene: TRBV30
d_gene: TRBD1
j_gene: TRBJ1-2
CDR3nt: TGTGCCAGCACAGGGGGCAGAGGTGGCTACACCTTC
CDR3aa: CASTGGRGGYTF

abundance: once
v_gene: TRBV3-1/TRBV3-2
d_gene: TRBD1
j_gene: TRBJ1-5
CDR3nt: TGTGCCAGCAGCCAAGCAGGGGGCGGGCAGCCCCAGCATTTT
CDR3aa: CASSQAGGGQPQHF

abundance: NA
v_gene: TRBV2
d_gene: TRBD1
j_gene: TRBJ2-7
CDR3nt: TGTGCCAGCAGTGAACCCTGGACAGGGGCGGGGGAGCAGTACTTC
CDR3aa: CASSEPWTGAGEQYF

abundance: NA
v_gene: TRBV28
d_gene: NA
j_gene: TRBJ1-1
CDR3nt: TGTGCCAGCAGCCTTTTTCTCCGGGGGAACACTGAAGCTTTCTTT
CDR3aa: CASSLFLRGNTEAFF

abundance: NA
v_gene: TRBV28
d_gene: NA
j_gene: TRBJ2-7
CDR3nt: TGTGCCAGCAGTTCCGCGGCCGGAGGGTCGGACGAGCAGTACTTC
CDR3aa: CASSSAAGGSDEQYF

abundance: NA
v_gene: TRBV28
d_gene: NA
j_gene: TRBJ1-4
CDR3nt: TGTGCCAGCAGTTTAGGTGGACTAGGAGAAAAACTGTTTTTT
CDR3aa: CASSLGGLGEKLFF

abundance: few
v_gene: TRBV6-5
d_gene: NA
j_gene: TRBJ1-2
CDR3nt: TGTGAGAGACGGAGGGGAGACGGCTACACCTTC
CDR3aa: CERRRGDGYTF

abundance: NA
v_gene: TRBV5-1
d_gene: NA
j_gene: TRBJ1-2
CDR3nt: TGCGCCAGCAGCTTGGATGGTGGAGGGATGGACTATGGCTACACCTTC
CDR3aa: CASSLDGGGMDYGYTF

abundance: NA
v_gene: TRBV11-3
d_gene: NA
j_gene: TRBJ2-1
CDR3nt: TGTGCCAGCAGCTTAGATCTAACAGACAATGAGCAGTTCTTC
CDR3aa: CASSLDLTDNEQFF

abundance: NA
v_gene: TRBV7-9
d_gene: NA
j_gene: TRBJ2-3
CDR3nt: TGTGCCAGCAGCTTAGCTTCGGCCAATGGAGTAACGTATTTT
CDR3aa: CASSLASANGVTYF

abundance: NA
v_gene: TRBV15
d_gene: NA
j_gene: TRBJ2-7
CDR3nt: TGTGCCACCAGCAGAGACCTGGGAAACACAGGGAGCGAGTACTTC
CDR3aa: CATSRDLGNTGSEYF

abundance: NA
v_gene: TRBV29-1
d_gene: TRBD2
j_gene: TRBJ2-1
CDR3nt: TGCAGCGTTGGGGGACTAGCGGGGTACAATGAGCAGTTCTTC
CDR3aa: CSVGGLAGYNEQFF